Listed here is a single T cell receptor (beta chain). The antigen it recognizes is unknown. Per-base quality was not reported, and no clone a single base away is much larger than it. The CDR3 goes from the cysteine to the phenylalanine over 18 residues. The retained sequence is limited to the CDR3, 54 bases, with the frame set at the first base. After removal of 2 bases from V and 5 bases from J, the junction retains 16 bases not matched to a gene. Based on the germline V gene, the CDR1 and CDR2 sequences are SNHLY and FYNNEI. The library was obtained by the immunoSEQ multiplex PCR assay. For the multiplex PCR, a mixture combining 60 forward primers for TCR Vbeta segments and 13 reverse primers for TCR Jbeta segments was used. A multiplex PCR assay on genomic DNA amplified the CDR3 region of rearranged TCR beta genes. The Illumina HiSeq System was used to sequence the amplified TCR beta libraries as 87-base-pair reads. The paper's data handling went like this. A later analysis tallied around 87 million unique TCR beta chains across the 650 to 750 repertoires, and approximately 9.9 million of those chains were shared by two or more donors. Raw reads were error-corrected and collapsed into unique sequences with a nearest-neighbor algorithm that merged closely related sequences to remove PCR and sequencing errors. Alignment of CDR3 sequences to IMGT reference sequences was used to assign V, D and J gene segments. For a sequence to be retained, at least a six-nucleotide match to both a V gene segment and a J gene segment was required. A rearrangement was called productive if the CDR3 had no stop codons and remained in frame with V and J, and every other rearrangement was called non-productive. Following IMGT convention, CDR3 was defined as the stretch from the second conserved V-encoded cysteine up to the conserved J-encoded phenylalanine. The earlier analysis of 587 of the donors excluded any sequence lacking an unambiguous match to a single V gene segment. An earlier analysis of roughly 590 of the donors called V segments functional above 56.7% productive rearrangements and segregating when the between-donor standard deviation exceeded 5%. To diagnose cytomegalovirus status from the catalog of TCR beta chain sequences, a statistical classification framework was built. In a later analysis, TCR nucleotide sequences were compared against IMGT/GENE-DB human TR gene sequences so that V and J genes could be assigned. Using the TCRdist pipeline, a later analysis assigned CDR3 sequences along with most-parsimonious VDJ recombination scenarios. In a later analysis, every TCR beta chain was defined by the combination of its CDR3 amino acid sequence and its V-gene family, and reads without a unique V-gene family were dropped. A later analysis removed 500 to 650 highly shared, low-generation-probability nucleotide sequences to deal with suspected cross-contamination and a sequencing artifact. A later analysis calculated a clonal expansion index for each public chain from normalized within-repertoire ranks of inferred template counts. Generation probabilities in a later analysis came from a VDJ recombination model fitted to out-of-frame rearrangements, and those results were checked against IGoR. Hypergeometric tests were used in a later analysis to score TCR-TCR, TCR-HLA and TCR-CMV co-occurrence, with a repertoire-size bias correction applied to the TCR pairs. False discovery rates were estimated in a later analysis by permuting HLA or CMV assignments 20 times. In a later analysis, co-occurring TCRs were grouped with DBSCAN, and TCRdist sequence similarity was added when clustering was performed within HLA-allele-positive subsets. Repertoires with fewer than 30,000 or more than 120,000 public chains, plus five repertoires with anomalous nucleotide sharing, were excluded from co-occurrence clustering. Not all clones reach the TCRdb copy of this immuneACCESS table, which keeps in-frame sequences only. Checked studies attribute under half of the gap to unresolved V genes and leave the rest unexplained. V, J and clone size are taken as reported in that table, and D and trimming were inferred from the DNA itself. Here the sample has under 150,000 clones; 78% occur a single time. The ten largest clones take up roughly 1.8% of the sample.

This specimen comes from a study of cytomegalovirus exposure and HLA in healthy donors (dated by TCRdb to the late 2010s). Some background on the complete study: An earlier analysis of roughly 500 of the donors reported about 300 Gb of sequence data and 95 million to 120 million unique TCR beta sequences obtained from some 170 million T cells. About 320 gigabases of sequencing data and approximately 80 million unique TCR sequences were included in an early release covering about 620 HLA-typed donors. Among the roughly 400 genotyped donors, approximately 82% belonged to the genetic ancestry cluster associated with self-reported Caucasian donors. The study aimed to test whether signatures of past pathogen exposure could be identified by cataloging public T cell receptors. The study profiled the T cell repertoires of under 850 subjects by immunosequencing and related them to cytomegalovirus serostatus. In addition to the first cohort of 666 subjects, a separate validation cohort of around 110 different subjects was used. To predict cytomegalovirus infection status, the study combined high-throughput TCR immunosequencing, statistical association of individual TCRs with disease status, and machine learning. To study patterns of TCR occurrence, a later analysis re-analyzed previously published TCR beta repertoires from hundreds of donors and added high-resolution HLA genotyping. Rather than using new phenotypic data, the later analysis identified candidate immune exposures from TCR beta sequences and from how often those sequences occurred across donors. To decide whether each TCR beta V gene segment behaved as functional or pseudogenic, an earlier analysis of over 500 of the donors relied on high-throughput TCR beta sequencing. Donor age, sex, ethnicity and CMV serostatus were compiled together with the repertoire data. Genome-wide SNP genotypes for about three fifths of the roughly 700 donors were used in a later genetic analysis, which treated that subset as a discovery cohort. All discovery cohort repertoires had been generated on a single sequencing platform. Class I and class II HLA loci were covered by the typing at four-digit resolution. The number of typed donors differed by locus: about 620-640 for A, B, C, DRB1 and DQB1; approximately 520 for DQA1; around 610 for DPA1; and about 470 for DPB1. Because of strong linkage in the cohort, roughly five DR-DQ haplotypes were treated as single units for association and clustering. Across around 400 genotyped donors of the cohort, an average of approximately 240,000 unique TCR beta nucleotide sequences per donor were sequenced, and roughly 17% of those sequences were non-productive.

The full study reports these points: Several of the top co-occurrence clusters appeared to be linked to parvovirus B19, influenza, CMV and Epstein-Barr virus, according to a later analysis. Because counts were too low, 15 to 20 rarely observed V segments, including chromosome 9 orphons, were excluded from the earlier analysis of 587 of the donors. Because HLA typing was missing for some donors at each locus, association tests included only the typed subset. In a later analysis, HLA-associated TCR beta chains were found to be more clonally expanded and to have lower generation probabilities than equally common non-associated chains. In vitro tests confirmed that three of the cytomegalovirus-associated TCR beta chains recognize cytomegalovirus antigens. When HLA alleles, especially DR and DQ, strongly co-occurred, TCR associations were difficult to assign to individual alleles. Roughly uniform sequencing depth across donors was assumed in presence/absence analyses, although this assumption may not hold. A later genetic analysis associated a missense DCLRE1C variant with V-gene and J-gene trimming of TCR beta chains, and an independent cohort replicated the association. Cytomegalovirus status was reported to be diagnosed by the classifier with high specificity and sensitivity in both the original and validation cohorts. The authors suggested that the approach could potentially be extended to other disease states and immunological phenotypes. Most CMV-associated TCR beta chains appeared to be HLA-restricted in a later analysis, and the HLA associations seemed to be driven largely by CMV exposure. In this cohort, only TCR beta chains were sequenced, and detectable features were limited by the absence of alpha or paired-chain data. A cluster of highly shared sequence variants was judged likely to represent a technical artifact of the sequencing pipeline. Because the 87-base-pair reads could not distinguish some IMGT-functional V segments, including TRBV6-2 and TRBV6-3, those segments were excluded. While some public TCRs were present in many individuals, most TCR sequences turned up only very rarely across donors. Correlated functional status among segregating V segments might be attributable to linkage disequilibrium, but an unknown experimental factor could not be ruled out. A further reported finding was that TCR beta sequences accurately predicted the HLA-A and HLA-B alleles for most subjects in the first cohort. According to a later genetic analysis, donors in an Asian-associated ancestry cluster had fewer N-insertions in productive TCRs than the roughly 700-donor mean. CMV serostatus was the only immune exposure information available for the cohort. In a later analysis, some 17,000 TCR beta sequences were associated with specific HLA alleles at a false discovery rate of 0.05. A later analysis found that TCR association rates varied across HLA loci, with DRB1 alleles showing the most associated TCRs and HLA-C alleles the fewest. In the study, 164 TCR beta chains were listed as associated with cytomegalovirus. An earlier analysis of approximately 530 of the donors showed that most TCR beta V segments appeared in productive rearrangements either about 87% or about 30% of the time, which broadly matched IMGT annotations.

In total, more than 500 healthy bone marrow donors made up the cohort. All cohort members were sampled while nominally healthy, although unrecorded immune exposures were likely present. The donor tested CMV seronegative, placing the donor among the roughly 400 seronegative members of the cohort. Each donor provided a peripheral blood sample, and peripheral blood mononuclear cells were used for TCR beta sequencing. Genomic DNA extraction from the blood cell samples was performed with the Qiagen DNeasy Blood Extraction Kit. The sequence came from a woman aged 40 to 50 in good health and CMV-seronegative. The sequencing sample was made of PBMCs. The chain links TRBV2 with TRBJ2-3, and 7 junction bases match TRBD2. CDR3 region: CASSELLGLDWREDTQYF. The sequence in DNA is TGTGCCAGCAGTGAACTCTTAGGACTAGATTGGCGCGAAGATACGCAGTATTTT.